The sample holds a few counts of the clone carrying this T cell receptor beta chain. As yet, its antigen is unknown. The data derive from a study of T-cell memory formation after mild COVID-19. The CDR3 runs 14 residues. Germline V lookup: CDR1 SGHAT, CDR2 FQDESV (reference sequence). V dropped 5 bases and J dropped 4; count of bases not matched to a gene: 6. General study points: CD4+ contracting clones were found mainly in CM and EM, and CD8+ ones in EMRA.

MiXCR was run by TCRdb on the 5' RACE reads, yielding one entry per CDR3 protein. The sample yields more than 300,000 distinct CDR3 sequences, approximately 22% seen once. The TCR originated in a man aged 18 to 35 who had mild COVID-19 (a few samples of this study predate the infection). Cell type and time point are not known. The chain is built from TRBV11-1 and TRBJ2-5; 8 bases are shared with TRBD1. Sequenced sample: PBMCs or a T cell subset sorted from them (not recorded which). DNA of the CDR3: TGTGCCAGCAGCCTTACTGGACAGGGAGAGACCCAGTACTTC. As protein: CASSLTGQGETQYF.